This T cell receptor (beta chain) originates from a study of blood T cell repertoires in COVID-19 (dated by TCRdb to 2018 to 2020). For context, the study as a whole: Samples from collaborators originated in the United States, Italy and Spain and spanned both the acute and convalescent phases of COVID-19. The repertoires were made available in a free public database intended to serve as a resource for research on the immune response to SARS-CoV-2. The samples were drawn from two sources: the first 160 participants of the ongoing ImmuneRACE study, and over 1,000 subjects contributed by 6 global collaborators. The dataset comprised deeply sampled blood TCRbeta repertoires from subjects exposed to, actively infected with, or recovered from COVID-19. The sample metadata nearly always contained a de-identified subject ID, COVID-19 status, age in years and sex. Where HLA class I and class II types were available, the types were taken from metadata supplied by the sample provider, not from assay-based typing. The material from the prospective study consisted of cDNA or gDNA derived from T cells, B-cell-depleted T cells, or PBMCs. What the study reported, not specific to this receptor: The quantity of clinical and demographic metadata differed by source and by participant and was supplied without curation.

V ends up 6 bases short and J 3 bases short, with an unmatched junction base count of 11. From the cysteine through the phenylalanine, the CDR3 covers 16 amino acids. The only DNA kept is the CDR3, 48 bases in frame from the first base. CDR1 and CDR2 are drawn from the germline V gene: MDHEN, SYDVKM. The immunoSEQ Assay, a bias-controlled multiplex PCR, was used to amplify TCRbeta CDR3 regions from genomic DNA. Per the original workflow: The number of nucleated cells in each sample was estimated by amplification of reference gene primers within the assay. To quantify the absolute abundance of each unique TCRbeta CDR3 rearrangement, sequence reads were collapsed and filtered. Productive Simpson clonality was computed per sample as the square root of Simpson's diversity index over productive rearrangements. Drawn from immuneACCESS, this table holds only the in-frame rearrangements with V and J called that TCRdb kept. Clones are partly lost; checked studies trace under half to an unresolved V gene and leave the rest unexplained. V and J calls and clone size follow that table, whereas D and trimming were derived from the DNA. Across this sample there are about 210,000 clones, with about 83% seen only once. The ten largest clones add up to about 8% of the sample.

About this clone itself: Its antigen specificity is not known. The record has no base qualities; no much larger clone is one base away.

Whole blood was collected in K2EDTA tubes by collaborating institutions according to the institutions' own protocols. For TCRbeta analysis, collaborators shipped samples as frozen whole blood, isolated PBMCs, or DNA extracted from either of those sample types. The sequenced sample consisted of peripheral blood. The chain is encoded by TRBV28 joined to TRBJ1-5, and TRBD1 aligns with 7 junction nucleotides. The receptor's source is a woman between 45 and 60 years old with active or convalescent COVID-19. This receptor has the CDR3 CASRRPTGKINQPQHF. Here is the DNA: TGTGCCAGCAGGAGACCGACAGGGAAAATCAATCAGCCCCAGCATTTT.